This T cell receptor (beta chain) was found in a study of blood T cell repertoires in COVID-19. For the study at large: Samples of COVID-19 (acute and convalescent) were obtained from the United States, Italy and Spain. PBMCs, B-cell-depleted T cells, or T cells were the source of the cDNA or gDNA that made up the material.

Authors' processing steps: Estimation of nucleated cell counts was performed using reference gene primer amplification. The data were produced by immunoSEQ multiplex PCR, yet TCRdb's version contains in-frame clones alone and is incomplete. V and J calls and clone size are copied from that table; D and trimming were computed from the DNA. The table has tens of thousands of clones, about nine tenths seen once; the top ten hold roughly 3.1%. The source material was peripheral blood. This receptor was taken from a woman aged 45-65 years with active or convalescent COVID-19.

CDR3 DNA sequence: TGTGCCAGCAGTTACGAAGGACAGATCAATTCACCCCTCCACTTT. Its protein product is CASSYEGQINSPLHF. This sequence joins TRBV6-6 and TRBJ1-6, with D tentatively TRBD1 (6 bases). This CDR3 is built from 15 residues. The germline V gene has CDR1 MNHNY and CDR2 SVGAGI (reference sequence). Between the trimmed V and J ends, which lost 2 bases and 7 bases, there was a span of 12 bases.